This is a list of T cell receptor beta chains from one sample in a study of blood T cell repertoires in COVID-19. Libraries were prepared by immunoSEQ multiplex PCR; TCRdb keeps only in-frame clonotypes and omits some of them. The sample records 300,000 to 350,000 clones, 90% being singletons. The specimen was PBMCs or T cells enriched from blood (not recorded which). These receptors were obtained from a woman aged 18-29 years with acute COVID-19. The CDR3 runs from the conserved cysteine through the conserved F or W. D genes are given only for firm matches. The listing skips clone size in some rows; elsewhere it reads once, few, many or a size class.

J gene,V gene,clone size,D gene,CDR3 protein,CDR3 DNA
TRBJ2-7,TRBV1,.,.,CTSSRGQGSYEQYF,TGCACCAGCAGCCGGGGACAGGGATCCTACGAGCAGTACTTC
TRBJ2-1,TRBV11-3,once,.,CASSLHPSSYNEQFF,TGTGCCAGCAGCTTGCATCCCAGCTCCTACAATGAGCAGTTCTTC
TRBJ2-7,TRBV11-2,once,.,CASSLDDVRSYEQYF,TGTGCCAGCAGCTTAGATGATGTCAGATCCTACGAGCAGTACTTC
TRBJ1-1,TRBV5-4,.,.,CASSITGSQWTEAFF,TGTGCCAGCAGCATAACGGGTTCTCAGTGGACTGAAGCTTTCTTT
TRBJ2-1,TRBV5-5,.,.,CASSPESFIEENEQFF,TGTGCCAGCAGCCCCGAAAGTTTTATAGAGGAAAATGAGCAGTTCTTC
TRBJ1-3,TRBV19,.,.,CASRRQGTGNTIYF,TGTGCCAGTAGGCGCCAGGGTACCGGAAACACCATATATTTT
TRBJ2-2,TRBV5-5,.,TRBD1,CASSLQGAGELFF,TGTGCCAGCAGCTTACAGGGGGCCGGGGAGCTGTTTTTT
TRBJ2-7,TRBV27,.,.,CASSLRGTVYEQYF,TGTGCCAGCAGTTTAAGAGGAACTGTCTACGAGCAGTACTTC
TRBJ2-7,TRBV2,.,.,CASSELLSGGSYEQYF,TGTGCCAGCAGTGAATTATTGTCGGGGGGCAGCTACGAGCAGTACTTC
TRBJ1-3,TRBV3-1/TRBV3-2,.,.,CASSQEGGAGNTIYF,TGTGCCAGCAGCCAAGAAGGGGGGGCTGGAAACACCATATATTTT
TRBJ1-5,TRBV5-1,.,.,CASSLSGGGNQPQHF,TGCGCCAGCAGCTTATCTGGGGGCGGGAATCAGCCCCAGCATTTT
TRBJ1-1,TRBV12-3/TRBV12-4,.,.,CASRQGGTEAFF,TGTGCCAGCAGACAGGGTGGAACTGAAGCTTTCTTT
TRBJ2-1,TRBV11-2,.,TRBD2,CASSLGWGGSPYNEQFF,TGTGCCAGCAGCTTAGGGTGGGGCGGGAGCCCCTACAATGAGCAGTTCTTC
TRBJ2-1,TRBV28,.,TRBD2,CASSSGTRSYNEQFF,TGTGCCAGCAGTTCGGGGACTAGATCCTACAATGAGCAGTTCTTC
TRBJ2-7,TRBV28,few,TRBD2,CASSRSGSLSYEQYF,TGTGCCAGCAGTCGCAGCGGGAGCCTCTCCTACGAGCAGTACTTC
TRBJ2-7,TRBV7-2,.,TRBD1,CASSLGVRQGRYEQYF,TGTGCCAGCAGCTTAGGGGTACGACAGGGTCGGTACGAGCAGTACTTC
TRBJ1-1,TRBV14,.,TRBD1,CASSQDPGGRTEAFF,TGTGCCAGCAGCCAAGATCCAGGGGGCAGGACTGAAGCTTTCTTT
TRBJ2-1,TRBV27,.,.,CASSLSRGIIDEQFF,TGTGCCAGCAGTTTAAGCAGGGGTATAATAGATGAGCAGTTCTTC
TRBJ1-2,TRBV9,.,TRBD1,CASSVGQGSLSYGYTF,TGTGCCAGCAGCGTCGGACAGGGGTCACTGTCCTATGGCTACACCTTC
TRBJ2-1,TRBV18,.,.,CASSPNEGDLGNEQFF,TGTGCCAGCTCACCCAACGAGGGGGATTTGGGGAATGAGCAGTTCTTC
TRBJ1-1,TRBV3-1/TRBV3-2,.,TRBD1,CASSRSPTGGTEAFF,TGTGCCAGCAGCCGGTCCCCGACAGGGGGCACTGAAGCTTTCTTT
TRBJ1-1,TRBV29-1,.,TRBD1,CSAADRGGDTEAFF,TGCAGCGCGGCGGACAGGGGAGGAGACACTGAAGCTTTCTTT
TRBJ1-2,TRBV28,.,TRBD1,CASSLVDRGYGYTF,TGTGCCAGCAGTTTAGTGGACAGGGGCTATGGCTACACCTTC
TRBJ2-2,TRBV9,.,TRBD2,CASSHVARAGGPSDTGELFF,TGTGCCAGCAGCCACGTAGCTCGGGCGGGAGGGCCCTCGGACACCGGGGAGCTGTTTTTT
TRBJ2-2,TRBV20-1,.,TRBD2,CSASSGGPTGELFF,TGCAGTGCTAGTTCGGGAGGGCCCACCGGGGAGCTGTTTTTT
TRBJ2-3,TRBV27,once,TRBD2,CASSGLAGEGGTDTQYF,TGTGCCAGCAGCGGACTAGCGGGAGAGGGTGGGACAGATACGCAGTATTTT
TRBJ2-6,TRBV4-1,.,.,CASSQERSGGANVLTF,TGCGCCAGCAGCCAAGAACGATCGGGAGGGGCCAACGTCCTGACTTTC
TRBJ1-1,TRBV30,.,TRBD1,CAWSVRGARTNTEAFF,TGTGCCTGGAGTGTCAGGGGGGCGAGAACGAACACTGAAGCTTTCTTT
TRBJ1-6,TRBV9,.,.,CASSVYDQAYNSPLHF,TGTGCCAGCAGCGTATACGACCAGGCCTATAATTCACCCCTCCACTTT
TRBJ2-1,TRBV7-9,.,.,CASSLVREPRNEQFF,TGTGCCAGCAGCTTAGTTCGGGAGCCCCGGAATGAGCAGTTCTTC